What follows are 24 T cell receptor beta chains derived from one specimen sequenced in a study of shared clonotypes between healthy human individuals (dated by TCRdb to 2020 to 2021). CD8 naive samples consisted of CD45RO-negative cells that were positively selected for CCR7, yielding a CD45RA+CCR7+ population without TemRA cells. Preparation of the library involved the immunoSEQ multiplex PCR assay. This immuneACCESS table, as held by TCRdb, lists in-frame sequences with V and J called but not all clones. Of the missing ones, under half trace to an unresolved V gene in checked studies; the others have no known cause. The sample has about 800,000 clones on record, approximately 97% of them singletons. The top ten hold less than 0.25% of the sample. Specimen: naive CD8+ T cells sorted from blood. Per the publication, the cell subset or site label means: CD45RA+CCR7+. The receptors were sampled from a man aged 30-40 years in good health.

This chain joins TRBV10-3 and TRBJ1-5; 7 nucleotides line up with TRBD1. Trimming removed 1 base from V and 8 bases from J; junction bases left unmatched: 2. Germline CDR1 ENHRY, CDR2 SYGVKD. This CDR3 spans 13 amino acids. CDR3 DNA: TGTGCCATCAGTGAGTACAGGGGTGAGCCCCAGCATTTT. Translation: CAISEYRGEPQHF.

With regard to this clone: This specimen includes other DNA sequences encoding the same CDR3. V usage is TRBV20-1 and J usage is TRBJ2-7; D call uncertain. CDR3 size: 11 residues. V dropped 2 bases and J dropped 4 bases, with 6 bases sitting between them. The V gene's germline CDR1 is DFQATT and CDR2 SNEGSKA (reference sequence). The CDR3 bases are TGCAGTGCTAGAAAGGGATACGAGCAGTACTTC. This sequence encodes CSARKGYEQYF.

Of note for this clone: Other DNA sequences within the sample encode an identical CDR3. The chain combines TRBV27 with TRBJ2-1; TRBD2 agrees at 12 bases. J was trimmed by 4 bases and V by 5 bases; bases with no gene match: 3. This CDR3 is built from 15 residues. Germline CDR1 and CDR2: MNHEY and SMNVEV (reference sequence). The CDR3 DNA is TGTGCCAGCAGTCCAGGACTAGCGGGATACAATGAGCAGTTCTTC. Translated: CASSPGLAGYNEQFF.

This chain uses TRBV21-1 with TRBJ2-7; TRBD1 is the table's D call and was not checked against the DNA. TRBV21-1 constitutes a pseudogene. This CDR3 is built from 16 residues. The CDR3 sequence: CASSCLRDRVIYEQYF. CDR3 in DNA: TGTGCCAGCAGCTGCCTTCGGGACAGGGTCATCTACGAGCAGTACTTC.

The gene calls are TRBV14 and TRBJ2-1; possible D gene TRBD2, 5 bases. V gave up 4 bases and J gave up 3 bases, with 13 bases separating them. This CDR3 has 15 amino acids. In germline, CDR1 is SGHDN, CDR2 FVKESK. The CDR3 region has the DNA TGTGCCAGCAGCCGCATTAGCGCCGTCTACAATGAGCAGTTCTTC. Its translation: CASSRISAVYNEQFF.

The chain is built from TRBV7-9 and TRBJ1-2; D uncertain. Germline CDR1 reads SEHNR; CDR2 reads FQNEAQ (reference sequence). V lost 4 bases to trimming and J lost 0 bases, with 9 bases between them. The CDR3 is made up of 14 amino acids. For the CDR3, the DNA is TGTGCCAGCAGCTCAGGTGGATCTAACTATGGCTACACCTTC. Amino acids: CASSSGGSNYGYTF.

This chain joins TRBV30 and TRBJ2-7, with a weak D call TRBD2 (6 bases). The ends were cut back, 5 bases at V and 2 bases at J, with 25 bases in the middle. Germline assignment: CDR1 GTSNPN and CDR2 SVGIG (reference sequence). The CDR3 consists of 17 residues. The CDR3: CAWYPSGAGSTPYEQYF. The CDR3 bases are TGTGCCTGGTATCCTTCTGGGGCCGGGAGTACCCCCTACGAGCAGTACTTC.

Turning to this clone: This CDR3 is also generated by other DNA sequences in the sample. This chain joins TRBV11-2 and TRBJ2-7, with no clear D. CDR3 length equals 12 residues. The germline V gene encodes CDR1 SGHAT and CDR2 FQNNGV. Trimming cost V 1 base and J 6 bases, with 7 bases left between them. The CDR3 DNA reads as TGTGCCAGCAGCTTAGGTGTCGGCGAGCAGTACTTC. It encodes CASSLGVGEQYF.

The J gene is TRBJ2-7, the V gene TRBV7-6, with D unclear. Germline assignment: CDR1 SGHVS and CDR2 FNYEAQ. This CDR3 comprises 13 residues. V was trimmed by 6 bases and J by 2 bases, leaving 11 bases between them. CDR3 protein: CASRNGPAYEQYF. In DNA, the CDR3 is TGTGCCAGCAGGAACGGGCCGGCCTACGAGCAGTACTTC. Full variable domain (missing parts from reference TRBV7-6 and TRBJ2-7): GAGVSQSPRYKVTKRGQDVALRCDPISGHVSLYWYRQALGQGPEFLTYFNYEAQQDKSGLPNDRFSAERPEGSISTLTIQRTEQRDSAMYRCASRNGPAYEQYFGPGTRLTVT.

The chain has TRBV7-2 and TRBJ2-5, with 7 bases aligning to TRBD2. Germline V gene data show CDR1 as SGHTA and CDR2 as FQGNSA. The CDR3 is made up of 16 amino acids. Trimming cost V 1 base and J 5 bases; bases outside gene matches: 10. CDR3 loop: CASSLVAGEAGETQYF. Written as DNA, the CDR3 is TGTGCCAGCAGCTTAGTGGCGGGAGAGGCGGGTGAGACCCAGTACTTC.

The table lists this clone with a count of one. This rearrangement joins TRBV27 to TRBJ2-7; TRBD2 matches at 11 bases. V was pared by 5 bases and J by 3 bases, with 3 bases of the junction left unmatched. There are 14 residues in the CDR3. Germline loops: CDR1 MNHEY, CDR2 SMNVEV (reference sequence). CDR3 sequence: CASSNGLAGYEQYF. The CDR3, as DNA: TGTGCCAGCAGTAATGGACTAGCGGGCTACGAGCAGTACTTC.

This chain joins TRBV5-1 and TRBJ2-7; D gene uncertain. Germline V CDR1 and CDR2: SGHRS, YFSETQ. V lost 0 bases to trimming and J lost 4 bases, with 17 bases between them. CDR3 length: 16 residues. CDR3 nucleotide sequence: TGCGCCAGCAGCTTGGTGCGGCAGTCCCTGGGATACGAGCAGTACTTC. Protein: CASSLVRQSLGYEQYF.

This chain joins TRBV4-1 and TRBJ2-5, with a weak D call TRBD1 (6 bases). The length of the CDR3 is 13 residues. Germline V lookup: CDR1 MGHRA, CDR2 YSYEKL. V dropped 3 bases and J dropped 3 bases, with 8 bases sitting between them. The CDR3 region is CASSQDSEETQYF. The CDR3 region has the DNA TGCGCCAGCAGCCAGGACAGCGAAGAGACCCAGTACTTC.

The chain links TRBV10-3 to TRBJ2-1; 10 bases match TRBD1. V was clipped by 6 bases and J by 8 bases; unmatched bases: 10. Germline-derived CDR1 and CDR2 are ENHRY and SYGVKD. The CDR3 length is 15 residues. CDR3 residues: CAIRIDWDRGYEQFF. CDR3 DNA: TGTGCCATCAGAATCGATTGGGACAGGGGTTATGAGCAGTTCTTC.

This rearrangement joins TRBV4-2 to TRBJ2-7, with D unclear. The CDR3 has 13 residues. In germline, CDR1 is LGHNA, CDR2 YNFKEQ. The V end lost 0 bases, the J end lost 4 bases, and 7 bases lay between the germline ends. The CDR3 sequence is CASSQDKEYEQYF. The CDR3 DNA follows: TGTGCCAGCAGCCAAGATAAGGAATACGAGCAGTACTTC.

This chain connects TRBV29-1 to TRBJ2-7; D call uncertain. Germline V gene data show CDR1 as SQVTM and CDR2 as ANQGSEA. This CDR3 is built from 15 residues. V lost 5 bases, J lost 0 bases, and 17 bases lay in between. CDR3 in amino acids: CSVPPGDGSSYEQYF. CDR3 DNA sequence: TGCAGCGTTCCTCCTGGCGACGGCAGCTCCTACGAGCAGTACTTC.

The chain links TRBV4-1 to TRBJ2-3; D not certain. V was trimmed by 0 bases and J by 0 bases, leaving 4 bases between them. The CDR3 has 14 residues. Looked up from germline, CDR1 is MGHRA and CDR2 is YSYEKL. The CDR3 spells CASSQEDSTDTQYF. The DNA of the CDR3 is TGCGCCAGCAGCCAAGAGGATAGCACAGATACGCAGTATTTT.

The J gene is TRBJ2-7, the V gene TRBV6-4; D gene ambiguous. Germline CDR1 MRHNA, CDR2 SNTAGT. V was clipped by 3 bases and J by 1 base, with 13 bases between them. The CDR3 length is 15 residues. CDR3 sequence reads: CASSEEQRRSYEQYF. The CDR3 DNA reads TGTGCCAGCAGTGAGGAACAGCGTCGGTCCTACGAGCAGTACTTC.

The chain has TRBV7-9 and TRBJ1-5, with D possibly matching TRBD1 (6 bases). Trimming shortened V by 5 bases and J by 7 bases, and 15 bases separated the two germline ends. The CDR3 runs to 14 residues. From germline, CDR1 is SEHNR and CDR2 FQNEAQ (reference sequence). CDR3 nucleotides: TGTGCCAGCAGCCCAGACCAGGGGTCGCAGCCCCAGCATTTT. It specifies CASSPDQGSQPQHF.

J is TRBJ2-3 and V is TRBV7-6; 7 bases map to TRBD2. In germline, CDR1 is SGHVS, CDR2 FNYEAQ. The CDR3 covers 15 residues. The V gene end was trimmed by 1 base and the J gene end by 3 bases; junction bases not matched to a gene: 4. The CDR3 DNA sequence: TGTGCCAGCAGCTTAGAAGCCGGGAGGACAGATACGCAGTATTTT. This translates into CASSLEAGRTDTQYF.

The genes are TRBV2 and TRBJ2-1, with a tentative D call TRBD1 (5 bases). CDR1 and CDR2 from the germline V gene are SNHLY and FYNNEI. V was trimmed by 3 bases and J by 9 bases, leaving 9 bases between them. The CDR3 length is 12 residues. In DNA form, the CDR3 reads TGTGCCAGCAGTGAGGTGGGGCGTGAGCAGTTCTTC. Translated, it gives CASSEVGREQFF.

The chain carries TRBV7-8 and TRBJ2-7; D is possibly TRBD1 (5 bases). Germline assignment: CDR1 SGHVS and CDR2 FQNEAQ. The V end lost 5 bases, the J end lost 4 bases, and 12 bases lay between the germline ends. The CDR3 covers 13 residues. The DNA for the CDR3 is TGTGCCAGCAGCCAGACGACAGTTTACGAGCAGTACTTC. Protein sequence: CASSQTTVYEQYF.

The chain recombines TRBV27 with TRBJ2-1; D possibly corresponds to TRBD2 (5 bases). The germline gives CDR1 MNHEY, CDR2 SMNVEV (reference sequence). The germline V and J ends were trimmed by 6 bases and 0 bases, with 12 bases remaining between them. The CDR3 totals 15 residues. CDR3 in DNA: TGTGCCAGCAGGTATAGCGTTAGCTCCTACAATGAGCAGTTCTTC. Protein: CASRYSVSSYNEQFF.

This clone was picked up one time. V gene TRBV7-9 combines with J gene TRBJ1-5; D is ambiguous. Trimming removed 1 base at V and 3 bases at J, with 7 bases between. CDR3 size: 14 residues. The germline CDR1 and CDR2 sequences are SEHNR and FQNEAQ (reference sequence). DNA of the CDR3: TGTGCCAGCAGCTTAGATGGCCTCAATCAGCCCCAGCATTTT. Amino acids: CASSLDGLNQPQHF. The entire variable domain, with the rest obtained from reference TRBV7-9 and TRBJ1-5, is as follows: DTGVSQNPRHKITKRGQNVTFRCDPISEHNRLYWYRQTLGQGPEFLTYFQNEAQLEKSRLLSDRFSAERPKGSFSTLEIQRTEQGDSAMYLCASSLDGLNQPQHFGDGTRLSIL.